These T cell receptor beta chains were read from a single sample in a study of OX40 agonist ivuxolimab in advanced cancers. Method: immunoSEQ multiplex PCR; TCRdb's copy keeps in-frame clones and lacks some. This sample has about 87,000 clones, with less than 85% found just once. The sequenced sample was CD4+ or CD8+ T cells sorted from blood, obtained in a trial of the OX40 agonist ivuxolimab. The receptor source for this set is an adult with an advanced solid tumor such as melanoma, head and neck, liver or kidney cancer. Both conserved end residues are part of each CDR3. A D gene is named only where the DNA matches it firmly.

>TRBV19|.|TRBJ1-4
CASSISRAWDEKLFF
>TRBV6-1|.|TRBJ1-4
CASTPGGRTEKLFF
>TRBV2|.|TRBJ1-6
CASSEGSVYSPLHF
>TRBV5-1|.|TRBJ2-5
CASSPGTAIETQYF
>TRBV9|.|TRBJ1-1
CASSVEWGTEAFF
>TRBV6-5|.|TRBJ2-2
CASNNGVRNTGELFF
>TRBV30|TRBD2|TRBJ2-1
CAWSHQDGGGKYNEQFF
>TRBV5-1|TRBD1|TRBJ2-3
CASSLEGRGSTDTQYF
>TRBV29-1|TRBD1|TRBJ2-7
CSAQGAQGEQYF
>TRBV19|.|TRBJ2-3
CASSPTVTDTQYF
>TRBV6-5|.|TRBJ2-5
CASSYRKTQYF
>TRBV29-1|.|TRBJ2-7
CSVGRGQDEQYF
>TRBV7-2|.|TRBJ2-7
CASSLISGGIYEQYF
>TRBV5-1|.|TRBJ1-1
CASSPLTVGADTEAFF
>TRBV7-3|.|TRBJ1-2
CASSPGGRASYTF
>TRBV18|.|TRBJ2-1
CASSPPRILYNEQFF
>TRBV29-1|.|TRBJ2-5
CSVSGEGETQYF
>TRBV7-9|TRBD1|TRBJ2-5
CASSLGDRDQETQYF
>TRBV9|.|TRBJ2-5
CASSVGGSNQETQYF
>TRBV6-1|.|TRBJ2-4
CASSESGLLAKNIQYF
>TRBV9|.|TRBJ2-5
CASSGPKGGGPQETQYF
>TRBV6-5|TRBD2|TRBJ2-3
CASSSLAGGGPDTQYF
>TRBV4-1|TRBD1|TRBJ1-4
CASSQDRGLFF
>TRBV7-2|.|TRBJ1-2
CASSLGGQGANYGYTF
>TRBV7-9|.|TRBJ2-3
CASRSYPQRGTDTQYF
>TRBV4-2|.|TRBJ1-5
CASSHQGGYGDAVIGRYQPQHF
>TRBV5-6|TRBD1|TRBJ1-6
CASSRQGLGSPLHF
>TRBV2|.|TRBJ2-5
CASTTRQKETQYF
>TRBV7-9|.|TRBJ1-4
CASSLDWAGNEKLFF
>TRBV10-3|.|TRBJ1-4
CAIRGARDEKLFF
>TRBV30|.|TRBJ2-3
CAWSGGTDTQYF
>TRBV29-1|TRBD1|TRBJ1-2
CSAGGGSYGYTF
>TRBV10-3|.|TRBJ2-5
CAISETGSKTQYF
>TRBV5-4|TRBD1|TRBJ2-5
CASSPPGQGRETQYF
>TRBV9|.|TRBJ1-3
CASSVGPTRSGNTIYF
>TRBV25-1|TRBD1|TRBJ1-1
CASLGQAGTEAFF
>TRBV25-1|TRBD1|TRBJ1-1
CASSGTGWIGAFF
>TRBV19|TRBD1|TRBJ1-5
CASSIPPSRGRGNQPQHF
>TRBV10-3|.|TRBJ1-1
CAISITDNTEAFF